Shown below are 4 T cell receptor beta chains from a single sample sequenced in a study of blood T cells in healthy people across ages. The use of a sample-barcoded 5' primer and a J-beta primer mix characterized a second PCR of about 7 to 12 cycles. MiXCR, applied by TCRdb to the 5' RACE reads, yields one record per CDR3 protein. This table has under 2,000,000 distinct CDR3 sequences, about 50% appearing once. Sequencing was done on a sample of blood. These receptors were taken from a middle-aged woman in good health.

In this sample, this clonotype turned up once. A clone one base away is much larger, so this may be a read error. This chain joins TRBV7-2 and TRBJ2-7; 12 nucleotides align to TRBD1. Germline CDR1 reads SGHTA; CDR2 reads FQGNSA. CDR3 size: 16 residues. V trimming: 3 bases; J trimming: 8 bases; junction bases outside the gene matches: 11. CDR3 sequence reads: CASSFRGGQGAYKQYF. The CDR3 nucleotides are TGTGCCAGCAGCTTCCGGGGGGGACAGGGGGCGTACAAGCAGTACTTC. The full variable domain, with the rest looked up from reference TRBV7-2 and TRBJ2-7, is GAGVSQSPSNKVTEKGKDVELRCDPISGHTALYWYRQSLGQGLEFLIYFQGNSAPDKSGLPSDRFSAERTGGSVSTLTIQRTQQEDSAVYLCASSFRGGQGAYKQYFGPGTRLTVT.

Points on this clonotype: The junction departs from germline at one end; a sequencing error may be responsible. This chain joins TRBV27 and TRBJ1-2; D remains ambiguous. The CDR3 spans 11 residues. Germline CDR1 and CDR2: MNHEY and SMNVEV (reference sequence). The CDR3, as DNA: TGTGCCAGCGGATCTTATCGGCTCTACGCCTTC. This gives the protein CASGSYRLYAF.

About this clonotype: At one end, the junction sequence differs from germline, possibly due to a read error. This chain uses TRBV12-3 or TRBV12-4 with TRBJ2-3; D possibly corresponds to TRBD1 (5 bases). CDR3 length equals 13 residues. The CDR3 loop reads CASSISRADMQYF. In DNA, the CDR3 is TGTGCCAGCAGCATATCCAGGGCAGATATGCAGTATTTT.

This clonotype appeared a few times. The chain employs TRBV28 and TRBJ2-1, with 11 bases lining up with TRBD2. Trimming at V came to 6 bases and at J to 4 bases, leaving 8 bases not matched to a gene. Per germline, CDR1 MDHEN and CDR2 SYDVKM. The CDR3 covers 16 residues. This CDR3 is CASSPTSGVRYNEQFF. In nucleotides, the CDR3 is TGTGCCAGCAGCCCGACTAGCGGGGTGCGGTACAATGAGCAGTTCTTC.